Listed below are T cell receptor beta chains from one sample, sequenced in a study of early T cells in non-severe SARS-CoV-2 infection. Each CDR3 protein is one row after TCRdb ran MiXCR on the 5' RACE reads. The data show approximately 35,000 distinct CDR3 sequences, around 4.1% seen once. What was sequenced was whole blood. The receptors originated from an adult who was a healthcare worker with PCR-confirmed SARS-CoV-2 infection or an uninfected control (not recorded which). Both conserved end residues are part of each CDR3. Each record gives: J gene, V gene, CDR3 length, clone size, D gene, CDR3 protein, CDR3 DNA. D genes are given only for firm matches. Clone size is stated in some rows and not others, as once, few, many or a class when expanded.

TRBJ1-5 TRBV15 15 many . CATSFRGGVHQPQHF TGTGCCACCAGCTTTAGGGGAGGCGTACATCAGCCCCAGCATTTT
TRBJ1-5 TRBV10-3 13 many . CAISELWDQPQHF TGTGCCATCAGTGAGTTGTGGGATCAGCCCCAGCATTTT
TRBJ2-1 TRBV24-1 17 few TRBD2 CATSDLSGRAGLNEQFF TGTGCCACCAGTGATTTGAGCGGGAGGGCCGGGCTCAATGAGCAGTTCTTC
TRBJ1-2 TRBV15 14 many TRBD1 CATSRDTRGGDYTF TGTGCCACCAGCAGAGATACGCGAGGGGGCGACTACACCTTC
TRBJ2-2 TRBV4-2 15 many . CASSKIEGFAGELFF TGTGCCAGCAGCAAAATAGAGGGATTCGCCGGGGAGCTGTTTTTT
TRBJ1-2 TRBV6-6 13 many TRBD1 CASSLGGDYGYTF TGTGCCAGCAGTTTAGGGGGCGACTATGGCTACACCTTC
TRBJ2-7 TRBV20-1 13 many TRBD1 CSARTGISYEQYF TGCAGTGCCAGGACAGGGATCTCCTACGAGCAGTACTTC
TRBJ2-1 TRBV5-1 17 . TRBD2 CASSPRVAGSSYNEQFF TGCGCCAGCAGCCCCCGGGTAGCGGGGAGCTCCTACAATGAGCAGTTCTTC
TRBJ2-1 TRBV20-1 12 . . CSAEVTGHEQFF TGCAGTGCTGAAGTCACAGGGCATGAGCAGTTCTTC
TRBJ1-6 TRBV5-1 16 few TRBD1 CASSTGQGASESPLHF TGCGCCAGCAGCACGGGACAGGGGGCGTCTGAGTCACCCCTCCACTTT
TRBJ2-1 TRBV6-5 16 many TRBD2 CASSTGREGIHNEQFF TGTGCCAGCTCCACGGGGCGGGAGGGTATCCACAATGAGCAGTTCTTC
TRBJ2-5 TRBV7-9 14 many . CATCPQSRPQTQYF TGTGCCACCTGCCCGCAGTCGCGTCCGCAGACCCAGTACTTC
TRBJ1-5 TRBV18 18 many . CASAARGGWGYSNQPQHF TGTGCCAGCGCAGCCCGGGGAGGTTGGGGCTATAGCAATCAGCCCCAGCATTTT
TRBJ2-6 TRBV7-3 17 few TRBD1 CASQRYRGLSGANVLTF TGTGCCAGCCAGCGGTACAGGGGGCTGTCTGGGGCCAACGTCCTGACTTTC
TRBJ2-1 TRBV10-3 12 many . CAISEGLNEQFF TGTGCCATCAGTGAGGGACTAAATGAGCAGTTCTTC
TRBJ1-6 TRBV9 12 many . CASSVLDSPLHF TGTGCCAGCAGCGTATTAGATTCACCCCTCCACTTT
TRBJ1-1 TRBV7-6 13 many . CASSPIKNTEAFF TGTGCCAGCAGCCCTATTAAGAACACTGAAGCTTTCTTT
TRBJ2-3 TRBV10-1 15 many TRBD2 CASSLTSGRTDTQYF TGCGCCAGCAGCCTGACTAGCGGACGCACAGATACGCAGTATTTT
TRBJ1-6 TRBV7-6 15 many TRBD1 CASSSRQGIASPLHF TGTGCCAGCAGCTCCAGACAGGGAATAGCTTCACCCCTCCACTTT
TRBJ1-2 TRBV29-1 13 many . CSVEAGANYGYTF TGCAGCGTTGAGGCGGGGGCGAACTATGGCTACACCTTC
TRBJ2-7 TRBV4-1 13 many TRBD1 CATIGQGEYEQYF TGCGCCACCATTGGACAGGGGGAGTACGAGCAGTACTTC
TRBJ2-1 TRBV2 18 many . CASSEPSFQGKTYNEQFF TGTGCCAGCAGTGAACCGAGTTTTCAGGGAAAAACCTACAATGAGCAGTTCTTC
TRBJ1-5 TRBV15 13 many . CATSTERSQPQHF TGTGCCACCAGCACCGAAAGGAGTCAGCCCCAGCATTTT
TRBJ2-4 TRBV20-1 16 many . CSARHTGLRAKNIQYF TGCAGTGCTAGACATACAGGGTTGAGAGCCAAAAACATTCAGTACTTC
TRBJ1-1 TRBV5-6 15 . . CASSLPFREVTEAFF TGTGCCAGCAGCTTACCTTTTCGGGAAGTCACTGAAGCTTTCTTT
TRBJ2-5 TRBV7-6 15 many TRBD2 CASSLVGSGEETQYF TGTGCCAGCAGCTTAGTTGGTAGCGGGGAAGAGACCCAGTACTTC
TRBJ2-1 TRBV4-3 19 many . CASSQDWGEDSLFYNEQFF TGCGCCAGCAGCCAAGATTGGGGAGAGGACTCGCTATTCTACAATGAGCAGTTCTTC
TRBJ1-5 TRBV7-9 13 many . CASSLGGVQPQHF TGTGCCAGCAGCTTAGGGGGGGTCCAGCCCCAGCATTTT
TRBJ2-1 TRBV15 14 many . CATSSRETRNEQFF TGTGCCACCAGCAGCCGGGAGACTCGCAATGAGCAGTTCTTC
TRBJ2-5 TRBV3-1 16 many TRBD2 CASSLGLAGLQETQYF TGTGCCAGCAGCCTCGGACTAGCGGGACTACAAGAGACCCAGTACTTC
TRBJ2-3 TRBV19 12 few . CASINQAGTQYF TGTGCCAGTATAAACCAGGCGGGTACGCAGTATTTT
TRBJ2-5 TRBV7-3 13 many . CASSPRPLETQYF TGTGCCAGCAGCCCCCGACCGCTAGAGACCCAGTACTTC
TRBJ1-2 TRBV12-3/TRBV12-4 13 many . CASSVGTPYGYTF TGTGCCAGCAGTGTCGGGACACCCTATGGCTACACCTTC
TRBJ2-2 TRBV18 15 many . CASSPELYNTGELFF TGTGCCAGCTCTCCTGAACTATACAACACCGGGGAGCTGTTTTTT
TRBJ2-3 TRBV10-3 14 many . CAIRTLGNTDTQYF TGTGCCATCAGGACGTTGGGAAACACAGATACGCAGTATTTT
TRBJ1-1 TRBV6-5 13 few . CASRIGGNTEAFF TGTGCCAGCCGCATAGGGGGGAACACTGAAGCTTTCTTT